These 14 T cell receptor beta chains were all obtained from the same sample, sequenced in a study of siplizumab effects on memory and regulatory T cells. Profiling relied on immunoSEQ multiplex PCR, and the TCRdb table lists in-frame clones only, not all of them. The table shows about 56,000 clones, with about 98% occurring only once. The sequencing input was naive CD8+ T cells sorted from blood. Receptors originate from a human donor in good health.

The gene calls are TRBV27 and TRBJ1-5; possible D gene TRBD1, 5 bases. This CDR3 has 15 amino acids. Trimming left V 3 bases short and J 2 bases short, with 11 bases between. Per germline, CDR1 MNHEY and CDR2 SMNVEV (reference sequence). CDR3 residues: CASSLDRGRNQPQHF. The CDR3 DNA follows: TGTGCCAGCAGTTTGGATAGGGGTCGCAATCAGCCCCAGCATTTT.

The rearrangement joins TRBV5-6 to TRBJ2-4; D possibly corresponds to TRBD2 (6 bases). The CDR3 loop spans 13 amino acids. Between the trimmed V and J ends, which lost 0 bases and 9 bases, there was a span of 10 bases. Germline loops: CDR1 SGHDT, CDR2 YYEEEE. The CDR3 bases are TGTGCCAGCAGCTTGGGACTAGAGGGCATTCAGTACTTC. Amino acid sequence: CASSLGLEGIQYF.

V is TRBV25-1 and J is TRBJ2-1; 7 bases align to TRBD1. The CDR3 contains 14 residues. V lost 3 bases to trimming and J lost 10 bases; unmatched junction nucleotides: 9. Germline loops: CDR1 MGHDK, CDR2 SYGVNS. CDR3 nucleotides: TGTGCCAGCAGTGAGCCCGACAGGGCCGGGGAGCAGTTCTTC. Residues: CASSEPDRAGEQFF.

The V gene is TRBV5-1, the J gene TRBJ2-5; D uncertain. The CDR3 consists of 12 residues. The germline V gene encodes CDR1 SGHRS and CDR2 YFSETQ. Between the trimmed V and J ends, which lost 0 bases and 1 base, there was a span of 1 base. DNA of the CDR3: TGCGCCAGCAGCTTGGGCCAAGAGACCCAGTACTTC. It encodes CASSLGQETQYF.

The chain joins TRBV6-5 to TRBJ1-1; tentative D call: TRBD1 (6 bases). This CDR3 has 13 amino acids. The germline CDR1 and CDR2 sequences are MNHEY and SVGAGI. Trimming pared 5 bases from V and 2 bases from J, leaving 9 bases between. Here the CDR3 reads CASSQTGNTEAFF. CDR3 nucleotides: TGTGCCAGCAGTCAGACAGGTAACACTGAAGCTTTCTTT.

The chain employs TRBV4-3 and TRBJ1-2; 7 bases map to TRBD1. Germline V lookup: CDR1 LGHNA, CDR2 YSLEER. The CDR3 has 15 residues. The ends lost 3 bases at V and 4 bases at J; junction bases unmatched: 8. The chain's CDR3 is CASSQAGGRGYGYTF. The CDR3 coding sequence is TGCGCCAGCAGCCAGGCAGGGGGTCGTGGCTATGGCTACACCTTC.

The V call is TRBV11-3, the J call TRBJ2-2; D possibly corresponds to TRBD1 (6 bases). Germline assignment: CDR1 SGHNT and CDR2 YENEEA. The CDR3 contains 13 residues. The ends were cut back, 6 bases at V and 7 bases at J, with 12 bases in the middle. CDR3 DNA sequence: TGTGCCAGCAGTCCAGGGGAAAACGGGGAGCTGTTTTTT. Amino acid sequence: CASSPGENGELFF.

The V and J genes are TRBV30 and TRBJ1-5; unclear D gene. Trimming removed 5 bases at V and 3 bases at J, with 5 bases between. This CDR3 region has 11 residues. Germline CDR1 GTSNPN, CDR2 SVGIG (reference sequence). CDR3 bases: TGTGCCTGGGAGTTCAATCAGCCCCAGCATTTT. Residues: CAWEFNQPQHF.

J is TRBJ1-2 and V is TRBV30, with TRBD1 matching 8 bases. This CDR3 has 13 amino acids. Germline V CDR1 and CDR2: GTSNPN, SVGIG (reference sequence). The CDR3 DNA follows: TGTGCACAAAGACAGGGGACGATCTATGGCTACACCTTC. Its translation: CAQRQGTIYGYTF.

CDR3 bases: TGCAGCGTTGGGCGCGATGAGCAGTTCTTC. This encodes CSVGRDEQFF. The chain employs TRBV29-1 and TRBJ2-1; D ambiguous. Trimming cost V 4 bases and J 8 bases, with 6 bases left between them. The length of the CDR3 is 10 residues. Germline V gene data show CDR1 as SQVTM and CDR2 as ANQGSEA.

This chain uses TRBV27 with TRBJ2-3, with D unclear. This CDR3 is 15 amino acids long. The V end was cut by 1 base, the J end by 6 bases, with 14 bases between. Germline CDR1 MNHEY, CDR2 SMNVEV (reference sequence). In DNA form, the CDR3 reads TGTGCCAGCAGTTTATATTGGAGCGAGTCGGATACGCAGTATTTT. Amino acids: CASSLYWSESDTQYF.

The chain carries TRBV27 and TRBJ2-7; unclear D gene. CDR3 length: 12 amino acids. Trimming stripped 5 bases from V and 6 bases from J, with 11 bases between. The germline CDR1 and CDR2 sequences are MNHEY and SMNVEV (reference sequence). CDR3 amino acids: CASSPGFGEQYF. CDR3 DNA sequence: TGTGCCAGCAGTCCCGGTTTTGGCGAGCAGTACTTC.

The rearrangement uses TRBV4-2 and TRBJ1-4; D not certain. The CDR3 loop spans 17 amino acids. The V gene lost 0 bases and the J gene lost 0 bases, with 11 bases spanning the gap. In germline, CDR1 is LGHNA, CDR2 YNFKEQ. CDR3 DNA sequence: TGTGCCAGCAGCCAAGATGTCGTTGAGGCAACTAATGAAAAACTGTTTTTT. Its protein is CASSQDVVEATNEKLFF.

The chain has TRBV23-1 and TRBJ2-5, with 7 bases aligning to TRBD1. TRBV23-1 is recorded as an ORF, its role being uncertain. CDR3 length equals 13 residues. Losses at the gene ends were 4 bases for V and 2 bases for J; bases not matched to a gene: 1. As DNA, the CDR3 is TGCGCCAGCAGTCGGGACAGACAAGAGACCCAGTACTTC. This encodes CASSRDRQETQYF.